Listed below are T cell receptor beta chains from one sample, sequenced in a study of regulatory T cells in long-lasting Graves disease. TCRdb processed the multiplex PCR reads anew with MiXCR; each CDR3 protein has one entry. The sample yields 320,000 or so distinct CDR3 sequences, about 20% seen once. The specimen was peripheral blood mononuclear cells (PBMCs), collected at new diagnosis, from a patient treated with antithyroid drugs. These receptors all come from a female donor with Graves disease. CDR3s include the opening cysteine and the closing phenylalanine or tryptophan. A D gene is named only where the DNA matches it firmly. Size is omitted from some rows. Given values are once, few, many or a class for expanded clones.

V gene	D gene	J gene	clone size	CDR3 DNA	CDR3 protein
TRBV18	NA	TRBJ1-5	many	TGTGCCAGCTCACCCCCCGGGCAGGGTCTCAATCAGCCCCAGCATTTT	CASSPPGQGLNQPQHF
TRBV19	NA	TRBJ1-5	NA	TGTGCCAGTAGTATGTTCACGGGAAGTAATCAGCCCCAGCATTTT	CASSMFTGSNQPQHF
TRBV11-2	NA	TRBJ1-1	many	TGTGCCAGCAGCTACACGGCAGTGAACACTGAAGCTTTCTTT	CASSYTAVNTEAFF
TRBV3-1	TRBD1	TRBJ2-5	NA	TGTGCCAGCAGCCAAATAACGAGACAGGGGAATTTTGAGAAGACCCAGTACTTC	CASSQITRQGNFEKTQYF
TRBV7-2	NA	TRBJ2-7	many	TGTGCCAGCAGCATATACGGGACAAGGAGGGAGCAGTACTTC	CASSIYGTRREQYF
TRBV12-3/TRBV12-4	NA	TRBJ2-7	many	TGTGCCAGCAGAGACGGGATCTCCTACGAGCAGTACTTC	CASRDGISYEQYF
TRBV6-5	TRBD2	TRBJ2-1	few	TGTGCCAGCAGTTTTTCTAGCGGTCCATACAATGAGCAGTTCTTC	CASSFSSGPYNEQFF
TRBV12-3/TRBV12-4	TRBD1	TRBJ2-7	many	TGTGCCAGCAGTGGGACAGGGACCTACGAGCAGTACTTC	CASSGTGTYEQYF
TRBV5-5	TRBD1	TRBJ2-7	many	TGTGCCAGCAGCTTGGACAGGGGAAACGAGCAGTACTTC	CASSLDRGNEQYF
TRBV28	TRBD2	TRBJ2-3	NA	TGTGCCAGCAGGCGGACTAGCGGGAGGATGGATACGCAGTATTTT	CASRRTSGRMDTQYF
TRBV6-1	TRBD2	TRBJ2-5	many	TGTGCCAGCAGCGGACTAGCCGCATTTTTC	CASSGLAAFF
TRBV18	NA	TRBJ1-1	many	TGTGCCAGCTCACCGGGACGATCCAACTTTGAAGCTTTCTTT	CASSPGRSNFEAFF
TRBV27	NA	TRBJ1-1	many	TGTGCCAGCAGTTTAGCTTCGGTTCACACTGAAGCTTTCTTT	CASSLASVHTEAFF
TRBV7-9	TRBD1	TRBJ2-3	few	TGTGCCAGCAGCTTAGATCAGGGGGCGGTGGAAGATACGCAGTATTTT	CASSLDQGAVEDTQYF
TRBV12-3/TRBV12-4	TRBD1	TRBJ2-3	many	TGTGCCAGCAGTTTAACGCGGACAGGGGGCACAGATACGCAGTATTTT	CASSLTRTGGTDTQYF
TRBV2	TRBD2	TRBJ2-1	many	TGTGCCAGCAGTGAAGCCCTAGCGGGAGTCTACAATGAGCAGTTCTTC	CASSEALAGVYNEQFF
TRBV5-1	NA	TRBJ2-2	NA	TGCGCCAGCAGCTTGAGTGTTGGGAAGGTCGCCGGGGAGCTGTTTTTT	CASSLSVGKVAGELFF
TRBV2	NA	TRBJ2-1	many	TGTGCCAGCAGTGATCTAGCCAGCTCCTACAATGAGCAGTTCTTC	CASSDLASSYNEQFF
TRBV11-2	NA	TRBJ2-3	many	TGTGCCAGCAGCCCGACGACGGGGGCAGGCTCGCAGTATTTT	CASSPTTGAGSQYF
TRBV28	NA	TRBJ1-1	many	TGTGCCAGCAGTTTATCAGAAAAAGAAGCTTTCTTT	CASSLSEKEAFF
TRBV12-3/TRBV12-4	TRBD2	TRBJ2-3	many	TGTGCCAGCAGTTCCTCGGGACTAGCGGTTTCAGATACGCAGTATTTT	CASSSSGLAVSDTQYF
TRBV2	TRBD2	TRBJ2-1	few	TGTGCCAGCAGCTCGGGACTAGCGGGGTTCAATGAGCAGTTCTTC	CASSSGLAGFNEQFF
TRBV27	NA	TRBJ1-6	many	TGTGCCACCCCCGGCAACGAAAGGAATTCACCCCTCCACTTT	CATPGNERNSPLHF
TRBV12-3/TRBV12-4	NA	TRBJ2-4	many	TGTGCCAGCAGTTTAGCCGGAGGAGCCAAAAACATTCAGTACTTC	CASSLAGGAKNIQYF
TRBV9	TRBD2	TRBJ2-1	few	TGTGCCAGCAGCGCTAGCGGTCGAGTCATAGATGAGCAGTTCTTC	CASSASGRVIDEQFF
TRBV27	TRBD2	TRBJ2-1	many	TGTGCCAGCAGTTTATGGCTAGCGGGAAACAATGAGCAGTTCTTC	CASSLWLAGNNEQFF
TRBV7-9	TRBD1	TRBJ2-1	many	TGTGCCAGCAGCTCCTCCGGGACAGGGGGCTACAATGAGCAGTTCTTC	CASSSSGTGGYNEQFF
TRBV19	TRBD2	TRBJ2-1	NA	TGTGCCAGTAGTAATAGCGGGGGCTACAATGAGCAGTTCTTC	CASSNSGGYNEQFF
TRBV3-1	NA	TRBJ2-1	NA	TGTGCCAGCAGCCATAGGGGCGGTGAGCAGTTCTTC	CASSHRGGEQFF
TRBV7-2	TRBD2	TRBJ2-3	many	TGTGCCAGCAGTTTTGACTCGGGGAGGGCAGATACGCAGTATTTT	CASSFDSGRADTQYF
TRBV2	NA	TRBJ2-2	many	TGTGCCAGCAGTGAGACAGGCCTGCTCAGCGGGGAGCTGTTTTTT	CASSETGLLSGELFF
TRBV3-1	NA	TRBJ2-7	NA	TGTGCCAGCAGCCAAGAGGTAGGGGTTCTCTACGAGCAGTACTTC	CASSQEVGVLYEQYF
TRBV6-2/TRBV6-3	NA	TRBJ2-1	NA	TGTGCCAGCAGTTACGCGTGGGAGACCGCGTACAATGAGCAGTTCTTC	CASSYAWETAYNEQFF
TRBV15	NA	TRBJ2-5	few	TGTGCCACCAGCAGAAACCGGGCCGACCAAGAGACCCAGTACTTC	CATSRNRADQETQYF
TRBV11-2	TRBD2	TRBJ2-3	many	TGTGCCAGCAGCTCGGGACTAGCGGCAGATACGCAGTATTTT	CASSSGLAADTQYF